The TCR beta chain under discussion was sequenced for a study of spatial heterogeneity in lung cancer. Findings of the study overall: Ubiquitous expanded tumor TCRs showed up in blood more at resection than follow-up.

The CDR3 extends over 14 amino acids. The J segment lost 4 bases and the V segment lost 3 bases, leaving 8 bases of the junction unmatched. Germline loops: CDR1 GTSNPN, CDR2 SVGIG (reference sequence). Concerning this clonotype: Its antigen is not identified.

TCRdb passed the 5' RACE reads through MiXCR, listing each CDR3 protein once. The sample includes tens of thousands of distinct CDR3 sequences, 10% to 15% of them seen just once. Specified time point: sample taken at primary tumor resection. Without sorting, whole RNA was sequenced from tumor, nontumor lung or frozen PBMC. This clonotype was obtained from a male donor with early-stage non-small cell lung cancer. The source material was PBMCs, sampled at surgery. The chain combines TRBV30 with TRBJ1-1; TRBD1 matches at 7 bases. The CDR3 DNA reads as TGTGCCTGGAGGGGAACAGGGGTGAGCACTGAAGCTTTCTTT. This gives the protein CAWRGTGVSTEAFF. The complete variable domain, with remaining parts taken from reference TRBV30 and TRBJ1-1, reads SQTIHQWPATLVQPVGSPLSLECTVEGTSNPNLYWYRQAAGRGLQLLFYSVGIGQISSEVPQNLSASRPQDRQFILSSKKLLLSDSGFYLCAWRGTGVSTEAFFGQGTRLTVV.